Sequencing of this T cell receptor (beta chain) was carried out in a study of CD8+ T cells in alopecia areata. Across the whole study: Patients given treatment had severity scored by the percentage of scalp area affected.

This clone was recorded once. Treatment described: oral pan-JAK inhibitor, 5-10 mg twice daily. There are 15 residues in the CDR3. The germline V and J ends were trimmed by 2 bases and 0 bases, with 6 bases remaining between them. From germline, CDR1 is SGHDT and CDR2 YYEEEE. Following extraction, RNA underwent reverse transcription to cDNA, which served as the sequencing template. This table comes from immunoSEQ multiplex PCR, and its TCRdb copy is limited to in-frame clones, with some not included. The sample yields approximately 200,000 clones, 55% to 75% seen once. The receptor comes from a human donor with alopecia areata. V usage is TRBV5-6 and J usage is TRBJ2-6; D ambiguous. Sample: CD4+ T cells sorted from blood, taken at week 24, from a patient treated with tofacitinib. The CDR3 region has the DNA TGTGCCAGCAGCTTCACTACCTCTGGGGCCAACGTCCTGACTTTC. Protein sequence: CASSFTTSGANVLTF.